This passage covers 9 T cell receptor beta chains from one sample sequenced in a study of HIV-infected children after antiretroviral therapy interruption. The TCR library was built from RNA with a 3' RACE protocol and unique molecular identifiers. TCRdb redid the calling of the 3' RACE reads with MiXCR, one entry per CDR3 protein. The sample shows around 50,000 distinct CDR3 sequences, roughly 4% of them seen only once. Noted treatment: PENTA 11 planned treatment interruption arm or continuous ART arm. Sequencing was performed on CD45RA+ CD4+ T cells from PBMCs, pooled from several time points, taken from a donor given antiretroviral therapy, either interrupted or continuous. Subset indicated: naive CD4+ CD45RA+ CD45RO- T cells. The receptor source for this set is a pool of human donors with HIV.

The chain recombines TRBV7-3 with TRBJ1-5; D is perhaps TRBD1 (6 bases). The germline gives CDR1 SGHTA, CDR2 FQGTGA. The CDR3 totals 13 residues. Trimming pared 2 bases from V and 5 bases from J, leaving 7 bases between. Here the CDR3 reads CASSLRTDQPQHF. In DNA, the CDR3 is TGTGCCAGCAGCTTACGGACAGATCAGCCCCAGCATTTT. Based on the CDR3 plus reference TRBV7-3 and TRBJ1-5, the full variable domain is GAGVSQTPSNKVTEKGKYVELRCDPISGHTALYWYRQSLGQGPEFLIYFQGTGAADDSGLPNDRFFAVRPEGSVSTLKIQRTERGDSAVYLCASSLRTDQPQHFGDGTRLSIL.

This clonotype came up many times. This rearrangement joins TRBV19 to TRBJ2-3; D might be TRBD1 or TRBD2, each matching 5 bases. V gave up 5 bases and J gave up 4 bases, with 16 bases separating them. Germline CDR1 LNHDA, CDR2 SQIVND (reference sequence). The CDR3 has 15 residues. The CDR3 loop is CASSFRGPQADTQYF. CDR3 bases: TGTGCCAGTAGTTTCCGGGGCCCCCAGGCAGATACGCAGTATTTT.

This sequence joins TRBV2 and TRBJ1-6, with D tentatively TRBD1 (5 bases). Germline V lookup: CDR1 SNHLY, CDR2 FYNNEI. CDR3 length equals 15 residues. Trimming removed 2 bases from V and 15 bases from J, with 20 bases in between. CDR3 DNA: TGTGCCAGCAGTGAAAGGGGCGGAGATCTTGGGCTCCTCCACTTT. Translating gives CASSERGGDLGLLHF.

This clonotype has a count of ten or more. The CDR3, as DNA: TGTGCCAGCAGCTTCAGGGTCTCCTACGAGCAGTACTTC. Amino acids: CASSFRVSYEQYF. V and J are TRBV7-9 and TRBJ2-7; a weak D match, TRBD1 (5 bases). Trimming left V 3 bases short and J 0 bases short, with 6 bases between. The CDR3 consists of 13 residues. Germline CDR1 is SEHNR and CDR2 is FQNEAQ (reference sequence). Filled out from reference TRBV7-9 and TRBJ2-7, the complete variable domain reads DTGVSQNPRHKITKRGQNVTFRCDPISEHNRLYWYRQTLGQGPEFLTYFQNEAQLEKSRLLSDRFSAERPKGSFSTLEIQRTEQGDSAMYLCASSFRVSYEQYFGPGTRLTVT.

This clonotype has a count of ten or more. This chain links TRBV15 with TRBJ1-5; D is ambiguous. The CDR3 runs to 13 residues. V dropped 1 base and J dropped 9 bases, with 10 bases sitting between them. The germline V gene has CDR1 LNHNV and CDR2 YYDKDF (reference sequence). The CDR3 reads CATSRGRSVPQHF. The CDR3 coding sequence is TGTGCCACCAGCAGAGGACGGTCGGTGCCCCAGCATTTT.

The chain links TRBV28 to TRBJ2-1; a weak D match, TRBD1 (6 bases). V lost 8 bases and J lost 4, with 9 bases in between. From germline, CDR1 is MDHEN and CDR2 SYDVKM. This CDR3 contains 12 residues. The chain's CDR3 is CASRTDYNEQFF. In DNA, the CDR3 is TGTGCCAGCCGGACAGATTACAATGAGCAGTTCTTC. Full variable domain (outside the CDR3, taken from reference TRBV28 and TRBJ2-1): DVKVTQSSRYLVKRTGEKVFLECVQDMDHENMFWYRQDPGLGLRLIYFSYDVKMKEKGDIPEGYSVSREKKERFSLILESASTNQTSMYLCASRTDYNEQFFGPGTRLTVL.

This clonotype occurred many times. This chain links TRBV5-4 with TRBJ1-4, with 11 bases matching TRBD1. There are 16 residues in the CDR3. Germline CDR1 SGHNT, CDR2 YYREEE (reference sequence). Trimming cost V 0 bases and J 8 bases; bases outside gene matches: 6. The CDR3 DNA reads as TGTGCCAGCAGCTTGGAGCCGGGACAGGGGGGAGAAAAACTGTTTTTT. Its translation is CASSLEPGQGGEKLFF.

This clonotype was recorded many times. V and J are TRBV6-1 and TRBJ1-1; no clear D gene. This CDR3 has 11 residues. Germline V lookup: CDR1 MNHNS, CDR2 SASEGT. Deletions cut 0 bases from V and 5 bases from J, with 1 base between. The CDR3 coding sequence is TGTGCCAGCAGTGAAGCTACTGAAGCTTTCTTT. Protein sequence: CASSEATEAFF.

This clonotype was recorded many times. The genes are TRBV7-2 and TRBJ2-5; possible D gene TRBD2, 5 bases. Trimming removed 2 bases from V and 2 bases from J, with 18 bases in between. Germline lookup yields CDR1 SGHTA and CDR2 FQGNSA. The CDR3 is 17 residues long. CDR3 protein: CASSLYPLGGGQETQYF. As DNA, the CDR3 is TGTGCCAGCAGCTTATATCCCCTTGGAGGAGGACAAGAGACCCAGTACTTC.